This TCR beta chain is from a study of blood T cells in healthy people across ages. Study-wide findings and caveats: Across samples, TCR beta diversity tracked strongly with naive T cell percentage.

The CDR3 has 15 amino acids. Germline V gene sequence: CDR1 MNHEY, CDR2 SVGAGI. With 2 bases removed from V and 13 bases from J, the gap between germline ends came to 23 bases. PCR was performed a second time for about 7 to 12 cycles using a sample-barcoded 5' primer and a J-beta primer mix. TCRdb reprocessed the 5' RACE reads with MiXCR, giving one entry per CDR3 protein. The sample carries approximately 400,000 distinct CDR3 sequences, about 49% recorded once. For this clonotype: As yet, its antigen is unknown.

Sequencing was done on a sample of blood. V gene TRBV6-5 combines with J gene TRBJ2-5; D may match TRBD1 or TRBD2 (5 bases each). The sequence was collected from a man aged 55 to 70 in good health. CDR3 in amino acids: CASSYTGTRFSVMYF. CDR3 bases: TGTGCCAGCAGTTACACCGGGACCCGTTTTAGCGTTATGTACTTC.